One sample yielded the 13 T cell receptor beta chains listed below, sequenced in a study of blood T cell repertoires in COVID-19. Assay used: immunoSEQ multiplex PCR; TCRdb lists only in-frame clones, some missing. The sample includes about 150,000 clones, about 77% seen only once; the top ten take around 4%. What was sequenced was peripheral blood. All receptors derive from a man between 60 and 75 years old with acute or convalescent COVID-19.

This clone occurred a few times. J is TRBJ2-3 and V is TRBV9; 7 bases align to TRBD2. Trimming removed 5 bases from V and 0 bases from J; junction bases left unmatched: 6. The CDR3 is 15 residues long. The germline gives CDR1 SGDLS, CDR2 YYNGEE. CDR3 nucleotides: TGTGCCAGCAGGCCCCTAGCGGCTAGCACAGATACGCAGTATTTT. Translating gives CASRPLAASTDTQYF.

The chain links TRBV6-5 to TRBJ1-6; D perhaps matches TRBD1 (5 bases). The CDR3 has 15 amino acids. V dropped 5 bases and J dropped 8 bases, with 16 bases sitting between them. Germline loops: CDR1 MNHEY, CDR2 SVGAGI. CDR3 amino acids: CASSSSVPGDSPLHF. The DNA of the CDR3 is TGTGCCAGCAGTAGCTCTGTCCCGGGGGATTCACCCCTCCACTTT.

As DNA, the CDR3 is TGTGCCAGTAGCCCGGGACAGGGCGCCCGAGAGACCCAGTACTTC. Its translation: CASSPGQGARETQYF. The chain carries TRBV19 and TRBJ2-5; 9 nucleotides agree with TRBD1. Trimming at V came to 6 bases and at J to 4 bases, leaving 9 bases not matched to a gene. The CDR3 sequence is 15 residues long. Germline V gene lookup returns CDR1 LNHDA and CDR2 SQIVND (reference sequence).

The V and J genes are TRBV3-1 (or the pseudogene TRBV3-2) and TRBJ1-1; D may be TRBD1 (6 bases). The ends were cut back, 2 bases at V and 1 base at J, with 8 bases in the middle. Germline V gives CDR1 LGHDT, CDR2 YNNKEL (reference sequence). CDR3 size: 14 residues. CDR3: CASSQRGGNTEAFF. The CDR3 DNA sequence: TGTGCCAGCAGCCAAAGAGGGGGGAACACTGAAGCTTTCTTT.

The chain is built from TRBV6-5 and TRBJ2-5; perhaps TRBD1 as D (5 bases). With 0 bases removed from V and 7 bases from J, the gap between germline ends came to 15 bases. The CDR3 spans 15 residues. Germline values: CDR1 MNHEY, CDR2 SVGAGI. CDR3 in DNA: TGTGCCAGCAGTTACTCGTCAGGGCCGTTTGGGACCCAGTACTTC. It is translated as CASSYSSGPFGTQYF.

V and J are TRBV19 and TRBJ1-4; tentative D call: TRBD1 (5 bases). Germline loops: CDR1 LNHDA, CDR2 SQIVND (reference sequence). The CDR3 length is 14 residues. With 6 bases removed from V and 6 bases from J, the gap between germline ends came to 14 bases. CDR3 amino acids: CASSRGGEHEKLFF. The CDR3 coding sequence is TGTGCCAGTAGCCGGGGGGGAGAGCATGAAAAACTGTTTTTT.

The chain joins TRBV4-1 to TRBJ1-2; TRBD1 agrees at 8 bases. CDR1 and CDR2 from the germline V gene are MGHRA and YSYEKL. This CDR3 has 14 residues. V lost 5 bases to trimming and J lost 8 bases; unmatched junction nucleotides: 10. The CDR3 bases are TGCGCCAGCAGCTACCCGACAGGGGAAGGCGGCTACACCTTC. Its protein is CASSYPTGEGGYTF.

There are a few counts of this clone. CDR3 region: CASRPIRGPNQPQHF. CDR3 sequence (DNA): TGTGCCAGCAGACCGATCAGGGGACCCAATCAGCCCCAGCATTTT. This chain uses TRBV27 with TRBJ1-5, with TRBD1 as a possible D gene (6 bases). The ends were cut back, 6 bases at V and 3 bases at J, with 15 bases in the middle. Per the germline V gene, CDR1 is MNHEY and CDR2 is SMNVEV (reference sequence). CDR3 size: 15 residues.

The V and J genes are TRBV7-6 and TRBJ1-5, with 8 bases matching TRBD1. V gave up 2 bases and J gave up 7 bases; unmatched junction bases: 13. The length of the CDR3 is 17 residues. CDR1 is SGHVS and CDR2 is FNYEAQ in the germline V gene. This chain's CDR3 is CASSLRGVSDRAQPQHF. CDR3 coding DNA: TGTGCCAGCAGCTTACGAGGGGTTTCGGACAGGGCACAGCCCCAGCATTTT.

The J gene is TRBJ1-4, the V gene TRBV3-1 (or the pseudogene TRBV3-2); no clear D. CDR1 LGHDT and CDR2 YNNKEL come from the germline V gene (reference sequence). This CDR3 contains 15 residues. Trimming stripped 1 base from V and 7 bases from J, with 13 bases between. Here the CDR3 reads CASSQGGEIGEKLFF. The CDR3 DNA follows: TGTGCCAGCAGCCAAGGTGGGGAGATCGGTGAAAAACTGTTTTTT.

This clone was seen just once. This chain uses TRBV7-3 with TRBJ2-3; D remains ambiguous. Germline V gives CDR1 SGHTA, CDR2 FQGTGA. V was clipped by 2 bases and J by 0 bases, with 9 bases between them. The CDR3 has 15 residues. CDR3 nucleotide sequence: TGTGCCAGCAGCTTAGTTGCAGGCAGCACAGATACGCAGTATTTT. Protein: CASSLVAGSTDTQYF. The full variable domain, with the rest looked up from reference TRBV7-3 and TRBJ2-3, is GAGVSQTPSNKVTEKGKYVELRCDPISGHTALYWYRQSLGQGPEFLIYFQGTGAADDSGLPNDRFFAVRPEGSVSTLKIQRTERGDSAVYLCASSLVAGSTDTQYFGPGTRLTVL.

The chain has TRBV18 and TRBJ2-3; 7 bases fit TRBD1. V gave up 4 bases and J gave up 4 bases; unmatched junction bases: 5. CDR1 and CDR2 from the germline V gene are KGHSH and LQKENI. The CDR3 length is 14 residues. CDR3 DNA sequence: TGTGCCAGCTCACAGACAGGGCAGGCAGATACGCAGTATTTT. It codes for CASSQTGQADTQYF.

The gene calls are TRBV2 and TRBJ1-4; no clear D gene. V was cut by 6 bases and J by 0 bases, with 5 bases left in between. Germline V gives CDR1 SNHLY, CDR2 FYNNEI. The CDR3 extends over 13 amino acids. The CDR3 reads CASRQSTNEKLFF. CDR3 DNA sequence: TGTGCCAGCAGACAGTCAACTAATGAAAAACTGTTTTTT.